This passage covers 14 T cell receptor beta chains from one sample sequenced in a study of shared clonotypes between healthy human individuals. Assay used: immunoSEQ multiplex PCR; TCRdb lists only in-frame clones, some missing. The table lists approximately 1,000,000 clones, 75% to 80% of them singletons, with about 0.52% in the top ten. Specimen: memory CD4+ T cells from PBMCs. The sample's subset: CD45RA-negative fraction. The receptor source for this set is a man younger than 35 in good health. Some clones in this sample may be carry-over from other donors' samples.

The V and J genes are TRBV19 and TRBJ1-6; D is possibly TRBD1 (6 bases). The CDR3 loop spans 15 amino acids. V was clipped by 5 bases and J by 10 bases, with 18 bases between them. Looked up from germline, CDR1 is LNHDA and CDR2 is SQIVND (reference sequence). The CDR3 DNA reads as TGTGCCAGTAGTGACCAAACGGACAGCCGCTCACCCCTCCACTTT. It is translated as CASSDQTDSRSPLHF.

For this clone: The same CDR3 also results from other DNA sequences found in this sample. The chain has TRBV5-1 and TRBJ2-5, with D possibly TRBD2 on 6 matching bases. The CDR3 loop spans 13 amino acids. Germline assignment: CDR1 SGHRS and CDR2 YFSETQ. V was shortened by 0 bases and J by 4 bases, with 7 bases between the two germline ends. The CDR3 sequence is CASSLVGGETQYF. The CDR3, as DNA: TGCGCCAGCAGCTTGGTGGGAGGAGAGACCCAGTACTTC.

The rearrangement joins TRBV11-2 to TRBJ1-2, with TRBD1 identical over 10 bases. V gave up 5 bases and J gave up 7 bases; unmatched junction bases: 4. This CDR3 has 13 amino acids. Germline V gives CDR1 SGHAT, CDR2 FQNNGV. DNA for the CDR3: TGTGCCAGCAGCCGGACAGGGGGAGGTGGCTACACCTTC. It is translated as CASSRTGGGGYTF. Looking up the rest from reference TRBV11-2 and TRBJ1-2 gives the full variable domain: EAGVAQSPRYKIIEKRQSVAFWCNPISGHATLYWYQQILGQGPKLLIQFQNNGVVDDSQLPKDRFSAERLKGVDSTLKIQPAKLEDSAVYLCASSRTGGGGYTFGSGTRLTVV.

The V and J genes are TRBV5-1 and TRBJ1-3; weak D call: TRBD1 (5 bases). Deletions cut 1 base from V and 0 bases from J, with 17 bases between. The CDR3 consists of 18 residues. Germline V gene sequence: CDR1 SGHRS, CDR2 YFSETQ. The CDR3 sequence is CASSLNRGVLGSGNTIYF. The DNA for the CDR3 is TGCGCCAGCAGCTTGAACCGGGGGGTTTTGGGCTCTGGAAACACCATATATTTT. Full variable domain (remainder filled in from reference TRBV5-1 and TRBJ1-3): KAGVTQTPRYLIKTRGQQVTLSCSPISGHRSVSWYQQTPGQGLQFLFEYFSETQRNKGNFPGRFSGRQFSNSRSEMNVSTLELGDSALYLCASSLNRGVLGSGNTIYFGEGSWLTVV.

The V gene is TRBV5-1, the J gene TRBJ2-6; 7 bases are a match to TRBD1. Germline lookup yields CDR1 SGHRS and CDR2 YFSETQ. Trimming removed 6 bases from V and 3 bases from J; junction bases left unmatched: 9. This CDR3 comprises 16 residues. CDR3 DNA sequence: TGCGCCAGCACAGGACAGGCTACTAGTGGGGCCAACGTCCTGACTTTC. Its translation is CASTGQATSGANVLTF.

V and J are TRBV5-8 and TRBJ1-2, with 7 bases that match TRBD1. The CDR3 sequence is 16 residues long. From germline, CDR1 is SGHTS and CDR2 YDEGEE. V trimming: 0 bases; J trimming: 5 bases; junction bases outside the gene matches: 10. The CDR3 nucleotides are TGTGCCAGCAGCTTGGCCAGACAGGGAAGGGGATATGGCTACACCTTC. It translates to CASSLARQGRGYGYTF.

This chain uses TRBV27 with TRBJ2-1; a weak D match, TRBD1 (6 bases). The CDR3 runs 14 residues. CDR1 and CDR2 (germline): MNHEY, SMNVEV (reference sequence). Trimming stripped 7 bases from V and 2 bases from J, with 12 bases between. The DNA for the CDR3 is TGTGCCAGCAAAGGGCGGACAGCCTACAATGAGCAGTTCTTC. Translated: CASKGRTAYNEQFF.

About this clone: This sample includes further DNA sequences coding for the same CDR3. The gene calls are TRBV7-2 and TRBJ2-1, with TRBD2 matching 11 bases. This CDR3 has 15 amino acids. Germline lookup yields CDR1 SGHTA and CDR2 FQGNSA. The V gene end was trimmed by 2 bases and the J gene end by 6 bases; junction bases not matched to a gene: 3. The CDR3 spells CASSLTSGSLNEQFF. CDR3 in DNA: TGTGCCAGCAGCTTAACTAGCGGGAGTCTCAATGAGCAGTTCTTC.

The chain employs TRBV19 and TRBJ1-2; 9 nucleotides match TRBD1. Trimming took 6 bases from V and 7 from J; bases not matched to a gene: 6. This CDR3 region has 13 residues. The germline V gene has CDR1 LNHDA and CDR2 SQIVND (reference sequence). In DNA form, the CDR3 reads TGTGCCAGTAGCCCCCGGGACAGGGCTGGCTACACCTTC. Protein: CASSPRDRAGYTF.

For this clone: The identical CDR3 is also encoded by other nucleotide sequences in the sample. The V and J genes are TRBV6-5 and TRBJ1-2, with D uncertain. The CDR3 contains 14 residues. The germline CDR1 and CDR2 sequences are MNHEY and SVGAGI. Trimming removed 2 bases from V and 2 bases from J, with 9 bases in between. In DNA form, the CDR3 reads TGTGCCAGCAGTTACAGTGGTGGGAACTATGGCTACACCTTC. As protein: CASSYSGGNYGYTF.

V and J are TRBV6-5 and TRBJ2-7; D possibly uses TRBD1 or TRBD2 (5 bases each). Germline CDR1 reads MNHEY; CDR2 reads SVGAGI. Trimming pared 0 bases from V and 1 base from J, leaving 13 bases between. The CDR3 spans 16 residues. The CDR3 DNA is TGTGCCAGCAGTTACTCGCAGGGAGTTAATTCCTACGAGCAGTACTTC. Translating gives CASSYSQGVNSYEQYF.

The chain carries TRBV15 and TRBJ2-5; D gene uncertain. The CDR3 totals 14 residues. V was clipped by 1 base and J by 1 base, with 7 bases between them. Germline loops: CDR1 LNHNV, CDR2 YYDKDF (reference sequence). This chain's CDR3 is CATSRGARQETQYF. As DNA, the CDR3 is TGTGCCACCAGCAGAGGAGCGCGCCAAGAGACCCAGTACTTC.

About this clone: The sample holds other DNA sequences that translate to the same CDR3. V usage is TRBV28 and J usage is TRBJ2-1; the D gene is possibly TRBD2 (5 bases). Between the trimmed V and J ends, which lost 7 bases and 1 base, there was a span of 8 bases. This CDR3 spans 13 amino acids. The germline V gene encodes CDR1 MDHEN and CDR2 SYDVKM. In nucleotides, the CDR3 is TGTGCCAGCATTCGGGGTTCCTACAATGAGCAGTTCTTC. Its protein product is CASIRGSYNEQFF.

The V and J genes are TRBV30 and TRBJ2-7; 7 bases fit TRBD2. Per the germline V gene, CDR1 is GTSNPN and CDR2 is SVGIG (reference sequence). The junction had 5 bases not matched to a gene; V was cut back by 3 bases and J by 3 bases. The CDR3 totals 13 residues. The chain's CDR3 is CAWSLGLDYEQYF. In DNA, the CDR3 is TGTGCCTGGAGCCTAGGACTAGACTACGAGCAGTACTTC.